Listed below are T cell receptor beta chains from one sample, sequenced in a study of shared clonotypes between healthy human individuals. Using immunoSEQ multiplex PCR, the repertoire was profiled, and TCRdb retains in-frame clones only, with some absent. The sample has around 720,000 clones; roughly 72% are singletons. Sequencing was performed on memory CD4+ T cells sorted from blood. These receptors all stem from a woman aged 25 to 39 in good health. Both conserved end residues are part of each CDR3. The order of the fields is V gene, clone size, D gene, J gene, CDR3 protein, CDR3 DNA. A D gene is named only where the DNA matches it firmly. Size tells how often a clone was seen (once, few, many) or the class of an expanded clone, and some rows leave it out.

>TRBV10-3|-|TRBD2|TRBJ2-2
CAISETSGRGAGELFF
TGTGCCATCAGTGAAACAAGCGGGAGAGGGGCCGGGGAGCTGTTTTTT
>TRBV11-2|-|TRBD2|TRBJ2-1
CASSLGLAGPQFF
TGTGCCAGCAGCTTGGGACTAGCGGGACCACAGTTCTTC
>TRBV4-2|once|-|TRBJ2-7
CASSQGLAYEQYF
TGTGCCAGCAGCCAAGGGCTAGCCTACGAGCAGTACTTC
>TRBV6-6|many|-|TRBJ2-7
CASTGKSTYEQYF
TGTGCCAGCACGGGGAAATCCACCTACGAGCAGTACTTC
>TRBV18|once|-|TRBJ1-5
CASSPPNQPQHF
TGTGCCAGCTCACCACCCAATCAGCCCCAGCATTTT
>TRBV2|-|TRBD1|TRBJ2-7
CASSRDSSYEQYF
TGTGCCAGCAGTCGGGACAGCTCCTACGAGCAGTACTTC
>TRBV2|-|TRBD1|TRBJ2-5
CASSPTGIQETQYF
TGTGCCAGCAGTCCGACAGGGATCCAAGAGACCCAGTACTTC
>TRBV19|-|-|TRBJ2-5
CASSIQETQYF
TGTGCCAGTAGTATTCAAGAGACCCAGTACTTC
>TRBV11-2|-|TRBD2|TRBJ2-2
CASSSTSGNTGELFF
TGTGCCAGCAGCTCCACTAGCGGGAACACCGGGGAGCTGTTTTTT
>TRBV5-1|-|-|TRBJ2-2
CASSLSGNTGELFF
TGCGCCAGCAGCTTGAGCGGGAACACCGGGGAGCTGTTTTTT
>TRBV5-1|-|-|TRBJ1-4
CASSSAQRALGEKLFF
TGCGCCAGCAGCTCGGCCCAACGGGCCTTGGGGGAAAAACTGTTTTTT
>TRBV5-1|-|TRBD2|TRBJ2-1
CASSIRDYRSYNEQFF
TGCGCCAGCAGCATCCGGGACTATCGTTCCTACAATGAGCAGTTCTTC
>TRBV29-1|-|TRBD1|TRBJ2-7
CSVLWTGEVYEQYF
TGCAGCGTTCTTTGGACAGGGGAGGTCTACGAGCAGTACTTC
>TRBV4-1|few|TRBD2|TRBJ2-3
CASSQDPYLAASTDTQYF
TGCGCCAGCAGCCAAGATCCCTACCTAGCGGCTAGCACAGATACGCAGTATTTT
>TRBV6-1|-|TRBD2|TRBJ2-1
CASSERSSGSYNEQFF
TGTGCCAGCAGTGAAAGGTCTAGCGGCTCCTACAATGAGCAGTTCTTC
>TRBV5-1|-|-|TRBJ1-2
CASRTGSGYTF
TGCGCCAGCAGAACAGGTAGTGGCTACACCTTC
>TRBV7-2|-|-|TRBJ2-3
CASSLSPSDTQYF
TGTGCCAGCAGCTTATCCCCCTCGGATACGCAGTATTTT
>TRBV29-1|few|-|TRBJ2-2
CSATGPMNTGELFF
TGCAGCGCTACGGGACCGATGAACACCGGGGAGCTGTTTTTT
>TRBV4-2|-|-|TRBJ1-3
CASSQESSDSLSGNTIYF
TGTGCCAGCAGCCAAGAGAGCTCGGACAGTCTCTCTGGAAACACCATATATTTT
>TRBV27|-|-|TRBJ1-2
CASSSPGRPYSGYTF
TGTGCCAGCTCTTCGCCGGGCAGGCCGTATAGTGGCTACACCTTC
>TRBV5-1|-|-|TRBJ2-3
CASSFFPVDTQYF
TGCGCCAGCAGCTTTTTCCCGGTAGATACGCAGTATTTT